This T cell receptor beta chain was sequenced for a study of early T cells in non-severe SARS-CoV-2 infection. Study context: Sequencing of unsorted whole blood was done on bulk RNA, leaving chains unpaired.

Broader study findings: Matching with VDJdb favored anti-spike CD8 responses (missing private and CD4 specificities).

Remarks on this clonotype: Its antigen is still unknown.

Unique molecular identifiers were attached to individual cDNA molecules. MiXCR was run by TCRdb on the 5' RACE reads, yielding one entry per CDR3 protein. The sample includes about 120,000 distinct CDR3 sequences, over 10% of them seen just once. This CDR3 spans 16 amino acids. V shed 8 bases, J shed 0 bases, and the junction held 11 bases outside the gene matches. The germline V gene encodes CDR1 MNHEY and CDR2 SMNVEV (reference sequence). The V and J genes are TRBV27 and TRBJ2-3; 7 bases agree with TRBD2. This clonotype was sampled from an adult who was a healthcare worker with PCR-confirmed SARS-CoV-2 infection or an uninfected control (not recorded which). The sequencing used whole blood, collected at baseline. CDR3 coding DNA: TGTGCCAGCGGTCCGTTAGCGGGCTTAAGCACAGATACGCAGTATTTT. Residues: CASGPLAGLSTDTQYF.